The next 12 T cell receptor beta chains were all read from a single sample in a study of response to subunit inactivated influenza vaccine (dated by TCRdb to the late 2010s). The library was made by RT-PCR. TCRdb lists the instrument as Illumina HiSeq 2500. TCRdb handled the public reads itself, with Q25 trimming in fastp and clone calling in MiXCR, and kept productive beta chains. Each record represents a unique CDR3 protein, reported with the most common genes and DNA among its rows. The sample contains around 530,000 distinct CDR3 sequences, approximately 16% of them found a single time. The top ten hold over 2.5% of the sample. The specimen was CD4+ T cells sorted from PBMCs, collected roughly 24 months after vaccination. The receptor source for this set is a man aged 50 to 75 who received an inactivated influenza vaccine. Donor details come from another sample of the same person, matched by shared clones.

CDR3 sequence: CASSRESGGLNTEAFF. The CDR3 DNA sequence: TGTGCCAGCAGCCGCGAGTCCGGGGGCCTGAACACTGAAGCTTTCTTT. The rearrangement joins TRBV4-2 to TRBJ1-1; possible D gene TRBD1, 6 bases. Germline V gene sequence: CDR1 LGHNA, CDR2 YNFKEQ. This CDR3 contains 16 residues. Trimming shortened V by 4 bases and J by 0 bases, and 15 bases separated the two germline ends.

The rearrangement links TRBV7-2 to TRBJ2-3; possible D gene TRBD1, 5 bases. From germline, CDR1 is SGHTA and CDR2 FQGNSA. This CDR3 has 16 amino acids. V dropped 3 bases and J dropped 0 bases, with 13 bases sitting between them. The CDR3 loop is CASSLTVSSSTDTQYF. The CDR3 coding sequence is TGTGCCAGCAGCTTGACAGTTTCCTCTAGCACAGATACGCAGTATTTT.

This clonotype has just a few counts. The chain carries TRBV5-1 and TRBJ1-1, with D perhaps TRBD1 (6 bases). The V gene lost 5 bases and the J gene lost 5 bases, with 19 bases spanning the gap. The CDR3 runs to 15 residues. Germline V lookup: CDR1 SGHRS, CDR2 YFSETQ. The CDR3 sequence is CASSLIQGSLTEAFF. CDR3 nucleotides: TGCGCCAGCAGTTTGATACAGGGATCGTTGACTGAAGCTTTCTTT.

This clonotype was seen ten or more times. CDR3: CASSQGAGVLEQYF. DNA for the CDR3: TGCGCCAGCAGCCAAGGGGCAGGGGTTCTTGAGCAGTACTTC. This rearrangement joins TRBV4-1 to TRBJ2-7, with D tentatively TRBD1 (6 bases). CDR1 and CDR2 from the germline V gene are MGHRA and YSYEKL. Between the trimmed V and J ends, which lost 1 base and 7 bases, there was a span of 14 bases. The CDR3 is 14 amino acids.

This clonotype has only a few counts. The chain uses TRBV5-1 and TRBJ2-7; D uncertain. V lost 4 bases and J lost 5, with 19 bases in between. The CDR3 sequence is 15 residues long. The V gene's germline CDR1 is SGHRS and CDR2 YFSETQ. CDR3: CASSPEGRPEHEQYF. In DNA form, the CDR3 reads TGCGCCAGCAGCCCCGAAGGGCGGCCAGAGCACGAGCAGTACTTC.

This chain joins TRBV13 and TRBJ2-7; no firm D call. Trimming took off 2 bases at V and 4 bases at J, with 15 bases between the two ends. This CDR3 has 15 amino acids. Germline V gene sequence: CDR1 PRHDT, CDR2 FYEKMQ (reference sequence). CDR3 residues: CASSLTMGRRYEQYF. The DNA for the CDR3 is TGTGCCAGCAGCTTAACCATGGGCAGACGTTACGAGCAGTACTTC.

This clonotype was recorded a few times. The chain links TRBV3-1 to TRBJ2-7; D is uncertain. V was shortened by 0 bases and J by 12 bases, with 15 bases between the two germline ends. CDR3 size: 13 residues. Per germline, CDR1 LGHDT and CDR2 YNNKEL (reference sequence). The CDR3 DNA is TGTGCCAGCAGCCAAGATCTTTCCACAGCCGGGTACTTC. This translates into CASSQDLSTAGYF.

In nucleotides, the CDR3 is TGCGCCAGCAGCTTGAACAGTCATGAAGCTTTCTTT. Translated: CASSLNSHEAFF. The chain carries TRBV5-1 and TRBJ1-1; D is unresolved. Per the germline V gene, CDR1 is SGHRS and CDR2 is YFSETQ. Trimming took 1 base from V and 7 from J, leaving 8 bases between them. CDR3 length: 12 residues.

The V call is TRBV5-1, the J call TRBJ2-1; TRBD1 agrees at 9 bases. This CDR3 is 16 amino acids long. V shed 1 base and J 5 bases; nucleotides not matched to a gene: 7. Germline assignment: CDR1 SGHRS and CDR2 YFSETQ. CDR3 DNA sequence: TGCGCCAGCAGCTTGACCCCTGGACAGGGGAACAATGAGCAGTTCTTC. This sequence encodes CASSLTPGQGNNEQFF.

The V gene is TRBV20-1, the J gene TRBJ1-3; D is perhaps TRBD1 (5 bases). With 1 base removed from V and 1 base from J, the gap between germline ends came to 8 bases. Germline-derived CDR1 and CDR2 are DFQATT and SNEGSKA (reference sequence). The CDR3 runs to 14 residues. The CDR3 DNA is TGCAGTGCTAGAGTGGCAGGGTCTGGAAACACCATATATTTT. Its translation is CSARVAGSGNTIYF.

The table lists this clonotype with many counts. This sequence joins TRBV18 and TRBJ2-5; D perhaps matches TRBD1 (6 bases). Germline CDR1 KGHSH, CDR2 LQKENI. CDR3 length equals 14 residues. Trimming removed 3 bases at V and 4 bases at J, with 12 bases between. In nucleotides, the CDR3 is TGTGCCAGCTCACCTTCCAGGGGCGGAGAGACCCAGTACTTC. Its protein product is CASSPSRGGETQYF.

This chain links TRBV5-1 with TRBJ2-5, with D tentatively TRBD2 (5 bases). The CDR3 runs to 14 residues. V was trimmed by 0 bases and J by 5 bases, leaving 11 bases between them. Per germline, CDR1 SGHRS and CDR2 YFSETQ. The CDR3 DNA follows: TGCGCCAGCAGCTTGGGACATAGGGAGGAGACCCAGTACTTC. Its translation: CASSLGHREETQYF. The variable domain in full, completed from reference TRBV5-1 and TRBJ2-5, reads KAGVTQTPRYLIKTRGQQVTLSCSPISGHRSVSWYQQTPGQGLQFLFEYFSETQRNKGNFPGRFSGRQFSNSRSEMNVSTLELGDSALYLCASSLGHREETQYFGPGTRLLVL.